A single sample is the source of the 12 T cell receptor beta chains below, sequenced in a study of read filtering for tumor transcriptome and immune sequencing. The library was built from around 400 ng RNA with molecular barcoded adaptors for alpha/delta and beta/gamma chains. TCRdb processed the reads anew with MiXCR; each CDR3 protein has one entry. In the table there are approximately 45,000 distinct CDR3 sequences, about 20% of which are singletons. Sequencing was carried out using a population of CD138-negative cells sorted from bone marrow. These receptor sequences come from a donor aged 40 or over with multiple myeloma.

This chain uses TRBV7-2 with TRBJ2-1, with D unclear. The germline CDR1 and CDR2 sequences are SGHTA and FQGNSA. V lost 0 bases to trimming and J lost 4 bases, with 13 bases between them. The CDR3 consists of 16 residues. CDR3 sequence (DNA): TGTGCCAGCAGCTTAGCCATTTTGGCCTCGTACAATGAGCAGTTCTTC. Translated, it gives CASSLAILASYNEQFF.

Ten or more counts support this clonotype. V and J are TRBV4-2 and TRBJ1-1; 8 bases agree with TRBD1. The CDR3 runs 15 residues. Trimming removed 1 base from V and 2 bases from J; junction bases left unmatched: 3. The V gene's germline CDR1 is LGHNA and CDR2 YNFKEQ. CDR3 nucleotide sequence: TGTGCCAGCAGCCAAGCAGGACAGGGTAACACTGAAGCTTTCTTT. Protein sequence: CASSQAGQGNTEAFF.

This clonotype was seen ten or more times. This chain joins TRBV19 and TRBJ2-7, with 12 positions matching TRBD1. This CDR3 spans 15 amino acids. Germline CDR1 is LNHDA and CDR2 is SQIVND (reference sequence). V shed 3 bases and J 2 bases; nucleotides not matched to a gene: 2. This chain's CDR3 is CASSIRDRGPYEQYF. Written as DNA, the CDR3 is TGTGCCAGTAGTATCCGGGACAGGGGGCCCTACGAGCAGTACTTC.

The table lists this clonotype with many counts. The chain combines TRBV9 with TRBJ2-1; a possible D gene is TRBD2 (5 bases). Germline V CDR1 and CDR2: SGDLS, YYNGEE. V lost 5 bases and J 0 bases, leaving 15 bases between the germline ends. CDR3 length equals 16 residues. CDR3 residues: CASSGPGVSSYNEQFF. The CDR3 bases are TGTGCCAGCAGTGGGCCCGGGGTAAGCTCCTACAATGAGCAGTTCTTC.

Concerning this clonotype: With only one base between it and a far larger clone, this is likely a read error. The chain recombines TRBV6-1 with TRBJ2-7, with D uncertain. The CDR3 spans 13 residues. The germline V gene encodes CDR1 MNHNS and CDR2 SASEGT. CDR3 in DNA: TGTGCCGGCAGCACGGACCAATCCTACGAGCAGTACTTC. Amino acid sequence: CAGSTDQSYEQYF.

This clonotype has at least ten counts. The chain recombines TRBV14 with TRBJ1-5; D is unresolved. This CDR3 spans 13 amino acids. Germline CDR1 and CDR2: SGHDN and FVKESK. Trimming shortened V by 4 bases and J by 7 bases, and 11 bases separated the two germline ends. The CDR3 loop reads CASSLSPRQPQHF. CDR3 bases: TGTGCCAGCAGCCTAAGTCCCCGCCAGCCCCAGCATTTT.

This clonotype was observed a few times. The chain is built from TRBV5-4 and TRBJ2-1; D gene unclear. Trimming left V 2 bases short and J 5 bases short, with 8 bases between. The germline gives CDR1 SGHNT, CDR2 YYREEE (reference sequence). This CDR3 spans 13 amino acids. CDR3 bases: TGTGCCAGCAGCTTCGGCTGGGACAATGAGCAGTTCTTC. This sequence encodes CASSFGWDNEQFF.

In this sample, this clonotype turned up a few times. The chain links TRBV24-1 to TRBJ2-1; TRBD2 aligns across 10 bases. Germline-derived CDR1 and CDR2 are KGHDR and SFDVKD. CDR3 length equals 14 residues. The J segment lost 8 bases and the V segment lost 4 bases, leaving 4 bases of the junction unmatched. The CDR3 coding sequence is TGTGCCACCAGTGAGGCTAGCGGGAGCGATGAGCAGTTCTTC. It specifies CATSEASGSDEQFF.

Turning to this clonotype: A much larger clone sits a single nucleotide away, making a read error possible. The chain couples TRBV10-2 to TRBJ1-1; D is uncertain. This CDR3 region has 12 residues. Germline CDR1 WSHSY, CDR2 SAAADI. CDR3: CASSKSPTEAFF. The CDR3 bases are TGCGCCAGCAGTAAGTCCCCCACTGAAGCTTTCTTT.

Of note for this clonotype: Since the CDR3 does not end with the conserved phenylalanine or tryptophan, this likely comes from a read error. The chain employs TRBV18 and TRBJ2-1; D gene ambiguous. Per the germline V gene, CDR1 is KGHSH and CDR2 is LQKENI. This CDR3 has 15 amino acids. V shed 8 bases and J shed 0 bases, with 14 bases lying between them. CDR3 protein: CASPERLSSYNEQFL. CDR3 DNA: TGTGCCAGCCCAGAAAGACTGAGCTCCTACAATGAGCAGTTCCTC.

This clonotype was recorded at least ten times. The chain is built from TRBV7-2 and TRBJ2-1, with a possible D match to TRBD2 (6 bases). The CDR3 has 13 amino acids. Per the germline V gene, CDR1 is SGHTA and CDR2 is FQGNSA. The V end lost 8 bases, the J end lost 4 bases, and 12 bases lay between the germline ends. CDR3 amino acids: CASGLAQYNEQFF. The DNA of the CDR3 is TGTGCCAGCGGGCTAGCGCAGTACAATGAGCAGTTCTTC.

This clonotype was found many times. The junction differs from germline at one of its ends, possibly a read error. V is TRBV4-3 and J is TRBJ2-1; 7 bases agree with TRBD2. Germline assignment: CDR1 LGHNA and CDR2 YSLEER. The CDR3 loop spans 18 amino acids. CDR3 in amino acids: CASSQEISRAGNYNEQFF. CDR3 in DNA: TGTGCCAGCAGCCAAGAGATCTCAAGAGCGGGAAACTACAATGAGCAGTTCTTC.